A selection of T cell receptor beta chains follows, all from one sample in a study of long-term antiretroviral therapy in people with HIV. Data came from immunoSEQ multiplex PCR; TCRdb stores just in-frame clones and leaves some out. The sample carries about 30,000 clones, about 95% recorded once. This material consisted of unsorted PBMCs, taken 5.3 years after starting antiretroviral therapy. These receptors all come from a man younger than 40 with HIV. Each CDR3 is given with its conserved first and last residue. The order of the fields is D gene, J gene, clone size, V gene, CDR3 DNA, CDR3 protein. A D gene is named only where the DNA matches it firmly. Size values are once, few and many counts, or a class for expanded clones, and some rows have none.

d_gene: .; j_gene: TRBJ2-7; abundance: .; v_gene: TRBV15; CDR3nt: TGTGCCACCAGCAGAGATTGGGACGGCGGCTACGAGCAGTACTTC; CDR3aa: CATSRDWDGGYEQYF
d_gene: TRBD1; j_gene: TRBJ1-6; abundance: few; v_gene: TRBV6-6; CDR3nt: TGTGCCAGCCAGACGGGACAGAAGAATTCACCCCTCCACTTT; CDR3aa: CASQTGQKNSPLHF
d_gene: .; j_gene: TRBJ1-5; abundance: .; v_gene: TRBV19; CDR3nt: TGTGCCAGTAGTGTGACATCCTCTCGCAGGCAGCCCCAGCATTTT; CDR3aa: CASSVTSSRRQPQHF
d_gene: .; j_gene: TRBJ2-3; abundance: .; v_gene: TRBV7-2; CDR3nt: TGTGCCAGCAGTCCCAGTCGGGCGAGGGCAGATACGCAGTATTTT; CDR3aa: CASSPSRARADTQYF
d_gene: .; j_gene: TRBJ2-1; abundance: .; v_gene: TRBV5-1; CDR3nt: TGCGCCAGCACTATCCCGGGGAGCAATGAGCAGTTCTTC; CDR3aa: CASTIPGSNEQFF
d_gene: TRBD1; j_gene: TRBJ1-2; abundance: .; v_gene: TRBV6-5; CDR3nt: TGTGCCAGCAGTTCCGGGACAGGGAACTATGGCTACACCTTC; CDR3aa: CASSSGTGNYGYTF
d_gene: .; j_gene: TRBJ1-2; abundance: .; v_gene: TRBV7-2; CDR3nt: TGTGCCAGCAGTCGAGGACGAAGAAACTATGGCTACACCTTC; CDR3aa: CASSRGRRNYGYTF
d_gene: .; j_gene: TRBJ2-3; abundance: .; v_gene: TRBV21-1; CDR3nt: TGTGCCAGCAGCAAAGGGGGACAGGGTGCCGTGGACGCCGCAGATACGCAGTATTTT; CDR3aa: CASSKGGQGAVDAADTQYF
d_gene: .; j_gene: TRBJ1-1; abundance: once; v_gene: TRBV4-1; CDR3nt: TGCGCCAGCAGCCACATAGGACTGAACACTGAAGCTTTCTTT; CDR3aa: CASSHIGLNTEAFF
d_gene: TRBD1; j_gene: TRBJ1-3; abundance: once; v_gene: TRBV10-3; CDR3nt: TGTGCCATCAGGCAGACAGGGACCCACTCTGGAAACACCATATATTTT; CDR3aa: CAIRQTGTHSGNTIYF
d_gene: .; j_gene: TRBJ2-1; abundance: .; v_gene: TRBV29-1; CDR3nt: TGCAGCGTTGCAGGGTTTGAGCAGTTCTTC; CDR3aa: CSVAGFEQFF
d_gene: TRBD1; j_gene: TRBJ2-7; abundance: .; v_gene: TRBV5-5; CDR3nt: TGTGCCAGTACGGGGGACAGGACCTACGAGCAGTACTTC; CDR3aa: CASTGDRTYEQYF
d_gene: .; j_gene: TRBJ1-2; abundance: .; v_gene: TRBV15; CDR3nt: TGTGCCACCAGCGGTTTGCGAGGAGAAGGGAGTGGCTACACCTTC; CDR3aa: CATSGLRGEGSGYTF
d_gene: .; j_gene: TRBJ1-5; abundance: .; v_gene: TRBV11-2; CDR3nt: TGTGCCAGCAGCCGGGGAGGGAGAAATCAGCCCCAGCATTTT; CDR3aa: CASSRGGRNQPQHF
d_gene: .; j_gene: TRBJ2-1; abundance: .; v_gene: TRBV2; CDR3nt: TGTGCCAGCCGAGGAGGACTTTACAATGAGCAGTTCTTC; CDR3aa: CASRGGLYNEQFF
d_gene: TRBD2; j_gene: TRBJ2-1; abundance: .; v_gene: TRBV28; CDR3nt: TGTGCCAGCAGTCCAGCGGGAGTAAAGGGCAATGAGCAGTTCTTC; CDR3aa: CASSPAGVKGNEQFF
d_gene: .; j_gene: TRBJ1-5; abundance: .; v_gene: TRBV6-6; CDR3nt: TGTGCCAGCATTGGGGGGGGGAATAGCAATCAGCCCCAGCATTTT; CDR3aa: CASIGGGNSNQPQHF
d_gene: TRBD1; j_gene: TRBJ1-1; abundance: few; v_gene: TRBV25-1; CDR3nt: TGTGCCAGCAGAAGTCCTCCACCCGGACAGGGGGCGAATGGTGAAGCTTTCTTT; CDR3aa: CASRSPPPGQGANGEAFF
d_gene: .; j_gene: TRBJ1-1; abundance: .; v_gene: TRBV9; CDR3nt: TGTGCCAGCAGCGTAGCGGGAATGAACACTGAAGCTTTCTTT; CDR3aa: CASSVAGMNTEAFF
d_gene: TRBD1; j_gene: TRBJ2-7; abundance: .; v_gene: TRBV11-3; CDR3nt: TGTGCCAGCAGCCTTGGGACAGGGGGGGCCTACGAGCAGTACTTC; CDR3aa: CASSLGTGGAYEQYF
d_gene: TRBD1; j_gene: TRBJ2-5; abundance: .; v_gene: TRBV4-2; CDR3nt: TGTGCCAGCAGCCTAGGGACAGGGGGCCCGGAGACCCAGTACTTC; CDR3aa: CASSLGTGGPETQYF
d_gene: TRBD2; j_gene: TRBJ2-1; abundance: .; v_gene: TRBV7-9; CDR3nt: TGTGCCAGCAGTCAAGCGGGAAGATCCTACAATGAGCAGTTCTTC; CDR3aa: CASSQAGRSYNEQFF
d_gene: TRBD1; j_gene: TRBJ1-1; abundance: .; v_gene: TRBV28; CDR3nt: TGTGCCAGCAGTTTCGTAGGGGGCGGCACTGAAGCTTTCTTT; CDR3aa: CASSFVGGGTEAFF
d_gene: TRBD1; j_gene: TRBJ1-4; abundance: .; v_gene: TRBV19; CDR3nt: TGTGCCAGTAGTCCGCCGACAGGGGATAGCGAAAAACTGTTTTTT; CDR3aa: CASSPPTGDSEKLFF
d_gene: TRBD2; j_gene: TRBJ2-1; abundance: .; v_gene: TRBV15; CDR3nt: TGTGCCACCAGCAGCGCCCTAGCGGGGGGGTACAATGAGCAGTTCTTC; CDR3aa: CATSSALAGGYNEQFF
d_gene: .; j_gene: TRBJ1-2; abundance: .; v_gene: TRBV21-1; CDR3nt: TGTGCCAACAGACCTCGGCAGACGACCTATGGCTACACCTTC; CDR3aa: CANRPRQTTYGYTF
d_gene: TRBD1; j_gene: TRBJ1-2; abundance: .; v_gene: TRBV9; CDR3nt: TGTGCCAGCAGCGTAGGTCTTGGACAGGAGTCCTACTATGGCTACACCTTC; CDR3aa: CASSVGLGQESYYGYTF
d_gene: .; j_gene: TRBJ2-5; abundance: .; v_gene: TRBV2; CDR3nt: TGTGCCAGCAACATGGCCCTCCAAGAGACCCAGTACTTC; CDR3aa: CASNMALQETQYF
d_gene: .; j_gene: TRBJ1-4; abundance: .; v_gene: TRBV28; CDR3nt: TGTGCCAGCAGTCCCAGGTCGGGGGGGAGTTGGGAAAAACTGTTTTTT; CDR3aa: CASSPRSGGSWEKLFF
d_gene: .; j_gene: TRBJ2-7; abundance: .; v_gene: TRBV25-1; CDR3nt: TGTGCCAGCAGTGCGTTTGGGGAGGCGGACGAGCAGTACTTC; CDR3aa: CASSAFGEADEQYF
d_gene: .; j_gene: TRBJ1-1; abundance: .; v_gene: TRBV6-5; CDR3nt: TGTGCCAGCAGTTACTATAGGACGGCGAACACTGAAGCTTTCTTT; CDR3aa: CASSYYRTANTEAFF
d_gene: .; j_gene: TRBJ2-2; abundance: .; v_gene: TRBV9; CDR3nt: TGTGCCAGCAGCGTAGTGTTTGGGGGTGCGGACACCGGGGAGCTGTTTTTT; CDR3aa: CASSVVFGGADTGELFF
d_gene: TRBD1; j_gene: TRBJ2-1; abundance: .; v_gene: TRBV7-9; CDR3nt: TGTGCCAGCAGCTTAGACAGGGGGCGCTCCTACAATGAGCAGTTCTTC; CDR3aa: CASSLDRGRSYNEQFF
d_gene: .; j_gene: TRBJ1-1; abundance: .; v_gene: TRBV4-1; CDR3nt: TGCGCCAGCAGCCCCCTCGACGGACTCCTTAGAACTGAAGCTTTCTTT; CDR3aa: CASSPLDGLLRTEAFF
d_gene: TRBD1; j_gene: TRBJ2-7; abundance: .; v_gene: TRBV27; CDR3nt: TGTGCCAGCAGAGGACAGGGGGCCCGGAGGGAGCAGTACTTC; CDR3aa: CASRGQGARREQYF
d_gene: TRBD1; j_gene: TRBJ2-3; abundance: .; v_gene: TRBV6-1; CDR3nt: TGTGCCAGCAGTGCTCAGGGGGCCAAGGCGGCAGATACGCAGTATTTT; CDR3aa: CASSAQGAKAADTQYF
d_gene: .; j_gene: TRBJ2-7; abundance: once; v_gene: TRBV7-2; CDR3nt: TGTGCCAGCAGCTTAGCGGCGGAGTTCTACGAGCAGTACTTC; CDR3aa: CASSLAAEFYEQYF
d_gene: .; j_gene: TRBJ2-7; abundance: .; v_gene: TRBV6-5; CDR3nt: TGTGCCAGCAGTTACTCTAGTTACGGGATCCTCTACTTC; CDR3aa: CASSYSSYGILYF
d_gene: .; j_gene: TRBJ2-2; abundance: .; v_gene: TRBV5-1; CDR3nt: TGCGCCAGCAGCCCCCTCTCCAGAACCGGGGAGCTGTTTTTT; CDR3aa: CASSPLSRTGELFF
d_gene: TRBD1; j_gene: TRBJ2-5; abundance: .; v_gene: TRBV30; CDR3nt: TGTGCCTGGAGCGGGTACAGGGGAGAGACCCAGTACTTC; CDR3aa: CAWSGYRGETQYF
d_gene: TRBD1; j_gene: TRBJ2-3; abundance: .; v_gene: TRBV13; CDR3nt: TGTGCCAGCAGCTCGGGACAGGACACAGATACGCAGTATTTT; CDR3aa: CASSSGQDTDTQYF
d_gene: .; j_gene: TRBJ1-2; abundance: .; v_gene: TRBV19; CDR3nt: TGTGCCAGTACCCCGGGGGCAGGGGAAGGCTACACCTTC; CDR3aa: CASTPGAGEGYTF
d_gene: .; j_gene: TRBJ2-7; abundance: once; v_gene: TRBV5-4; CDR3nt: TGTGCCAGCAGCTTGGATTTCACTTACGAGCAGTACTTC; CDR3aa: CASSLDFTYEQYF
d_gene: TRBD1; j_gene: TRBJ2-1; abundance: .; v_gene: TRBV7-3; CDR3nt: TGTGCCAGCAGCTTAACAGGACAGGGACGCTACAATGAGCAGTTCTTC; CDR3aa: CASSLTGQGRYNEQFF
d_gene: TRBD1; j_gene: TRBJ1-2; abundance: .; v_gene: TRBV5-4; CDR3nt: TGTGCCAGCAGCCGGGGACAGGGCGACTATGGCTACACCTTC; CDR3aa: CASSRGQGDYGYTF
d_gene: .; j_gene: TRBJ2-5; abundance: .; v_gene: TRBV18; CDR3nt: TGTGCCAGCTCACCGAGTCGAGAGACCCAGTACTTC; CDR3aa: CASSPSRETQYF
d_gene: .; j_gene: TRBJ2-6; abundance: .; v_gene: TRBV11-2; CDR3nt: TGTGCCAGCAGCAAGGACATCTCTGGGGCCAACGTCCTGACTTTC; CDR3aa: CASSKDISGANVLTF
d_gene: .; j_gene: TRBJ1-2; abundance: once; v_gene: TRBV6-6; CDR3nt: TGTGCCAGCACCCCCCCCGGGGAGCTGTTAAGGGGCTACACCTTC; CDR3aa: CASTPPGELLRGYTF